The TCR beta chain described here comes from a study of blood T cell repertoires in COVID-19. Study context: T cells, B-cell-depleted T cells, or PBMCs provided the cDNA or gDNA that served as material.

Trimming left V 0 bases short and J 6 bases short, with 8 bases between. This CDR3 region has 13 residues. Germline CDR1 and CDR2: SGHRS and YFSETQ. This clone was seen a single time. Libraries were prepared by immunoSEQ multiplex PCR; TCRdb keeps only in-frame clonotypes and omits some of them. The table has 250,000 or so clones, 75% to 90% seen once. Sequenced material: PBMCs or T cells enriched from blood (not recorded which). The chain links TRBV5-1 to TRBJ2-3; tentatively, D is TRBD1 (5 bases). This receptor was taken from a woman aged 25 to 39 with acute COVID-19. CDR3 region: CASSLGPGDTQYF. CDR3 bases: TGCGCCAGCAGCTTGGGGCCAGGGGATACGCAGTATTTT. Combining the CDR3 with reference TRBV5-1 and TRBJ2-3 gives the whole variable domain KAGVTQTPRYLIKTRGQQVTLSCSPISGHRSVSWYQQTPGQGLQFLFEYFSETQRNKGNFPGRFSGRQFSNSRSEMNVSTLELGDSALYLCASSLGPGDTQYFGPGTRLTVL.